A single sample is the source of the 21 T cell receptor beta chains below, sequenced in a study of post-analysis software for immune sequencing data. Study-wide points: Patients carried a few TRBV segments more frequently than controls did, and TRBV5-6, TRBV5-1 and TRBV20-1 were among them.

These receptors lack a known antigen. Tagging with unique molecular identifiers was a feature of the TCR beta cDNA libraries. TCRdb processed the PCR reads anew with MiXCR; each CDR3 protein has one entry. The repertoire holds about 460,000 distinct CDR3 sequences, around 40% seen once, with around 10% in the top ten. The specimen was blood. The receptors derive from a girl between 10 and 17 years old with multiple sclerosis.

This clonotype was counted once. The chain is built from TRBV28 and TRBJ2-7; D may be TRBD2 (6 bases). Germline loops: CDR1 MDHEN, CDR2 SYDVKM. This CDR3 is built from 14 residues. With 5 bases removed from V and 3 bases from J, the gap between germline ends came to 14 bases. CDR3 in amino acids: CASSATRFDYEQYF. In DNA form, the CDR3 reads TGTGCCAGCAGTGCGACTAGATTTGACTACGAGCAGTACTTC.

The rearrangement uses TRBV15 and TRBJ2-3; the D is unclear. The V and J ends lost 1 base and 2 bases respectively, with 10 bases between them. The CDR3 has 15 residues. CDR1 is LNHNV, CDR2 YYDKDF, per germline (reference sequence). The CDR3 is CATSRGQPDTDTQYF. The CDR3 DNA is TGTGCCACCAGCAGAGGACAACCCGACACAGATACGCAGTATTTT. Full variable domain (outside the CDR3, taken from reference TRBV15 and TRBJ2-3): DAMVIQNPRYQVTQFGKPVTLSCSQTLNHNVMYWYQQKSSQAPKLLFHYYDKDFNNEADTPDNFQSRRPNTSFCFLDIRSPGLGDTAMYLCATSRGQPDTDTQYFGPGTRLTVL.

This clonotype has more than one count but fewer than ten. The V call is TRBV12-3 or TRBV12-4, the J call TRBJ2-7; a weak D match, TRBD1 (5 bases). The CDR3 runs 13 residues. The V end lost 3 bases, the J end lost 3 bases, and 9 bases lay between the germline ends. CDR3 region: CASSFAGRYEQYF. CDR3 sequence (DNA): TGTGCCAGCAGTTTCGCAGGGCGCTACGAGCAGTACTTC.

V usage is TRBV25-1 and J usage is TRBJ1-2; D is unresolved. Germline V gene sequence: CDR1 MGHDK, CDR2 SYGVNS. Trimming left V 1 base short and J 4 bases short, with 13 bases between. The CDR3 totals 15 residues. As DNA, the CDR3 is TGTGCCAGCAGTGAATGGGCCGGGAACCTCTATGGCTACACCTTC. It is translated as CASSEWAGNLYGYTF.

The chain joins TRBV12-3 or TRBV12-4 to TRBJ2-5; D tentatively fits TRBD1 or TRBD2 (6 bases each). V lost 3 bases, J lost 5 bases, and 19 bases lay in between. This CDR3 spans 16 amino acids. CDR3 residues: CASSLGGLTGQETQYF. The CDR3 nucleotides are TGTGCCAGCAGTTTGGGGGGACTTACAGGGCAGGAGACCCAGTACTTC.

In this sample, this clonotype turned up a few times. V gene TRBV20-1 combines with J gene TRBJ2-1; TRBD2 agrees at 8 bases. The germline V gene encodes CDR1 DFQATT and CDR2 SNEGSKA (reference sequence). The CDR3 is made up of 16 amino acids. After removal of 5 bases from V and 4 bases from J, the junction contained 13 bases not matched to a gene. DNA of the CDR3: TGCAGTGCTGAGGGCATACTAGCGGAAACGTACAATGAGCAGTTCTTC. This codes for CSAEGILAETYNEQFF.

This chain links TRBV6-6 with TRBJ2-3; the match to TRBD2 covers 8 bases. In germline, CDR1 is MNHNY, CDR2 SVGAGI (reference sequence). The CDR3 covers 17 residues. The junction had 9 bases not matched to a gene; V was cut back by 2 bases and J by 2 bases. In DNA form, the CDR3 reads TGTGCCAGCAGTTACGAGGTTCGCGGGAGGCTCACAGATACGCAGTATTTT. Amino acids: CASSYEVRGRLTDTQYF.

The genes are TRBV28 and TRBJ2-5; the D is unclear. CDR3 length: 16 residues. V was trimmed by 4 bases and J by 0 bases, leaving 15 bases between them. The germline V gene has CDR1 MDHEN and CDR2 SYDVKM. The CDR3: CASSSLGAGYQETQYF. The CDR3 nucleotides are TGTGCCAGCAGTTCCCTCGGAGCTGGGTACCAAGAGACCCAGTACTTC.

This rearrangement joins TRBV2 to TRBJ2-2; 9 nucleotides line up with TRBD1. The germline V gene has CDR1 SNHLY and CDR2 FYNNEI. CDR3 length: 13 residues. The junction had 4 bases not matched to a gene; V was cut back by 8 bases and J by 6 bases. The CDR3 reads CASGRTGAGELFF. Here the CDR3 DNA reads TGTGCCAGCGGCCGGACAGGGGCCGGGGAGCTGTTTTTT.

The CDR3 DNA reads TGTGCCAGTAGGCTCGTCGGGAGAGGTGGCTACACCTTC. Protein product: CASRLVGRGGYTF. The rearrangement uses TRBV6-5 and TRBJ1-2; no clear D gene. This CDR3 region has 13 residues. V was trimmed by 9 bases and J by 7 bases, leaving 18 bases between them. The germline V gene encodes CDR1 MNHEY and CDR2 SVGAGI.

J is TRBJ1-4 and V is TRBV7-3; D not resolved. The CDR3 has 13 amino acids. Germline assignment: CDR1 SGHTA and CDR2 FQGTGA. Trimming took 1 base from V and 7 from J, leaving 7 bases between them. CDR3 protein: CASSLNPGEKLFF. DNA of the CDR3: TGTGCCAGCAGCTTAAACCCGGGTGAAAAACTGTTTTTT.

The genes are TRBV7-3 and TRBJ2-7; 7 bases align to TRBD1. Germline lookup yields CDR1 SGHTA and CDR2 FQGTGA. J was trimmed by 5 bases and V by 1 base; bases with no gene match: 8. This CDR3 contains 15 residues. The CDR3 here is CASSLNQGVSNEQYF. CDR3 coding DNA: TGTGCCAGCAGCTTAAACCAGGGGGTGTCCAACGAGCAGTACTTC.

This clonotype has just a few counts. The rearrangement uses TRBV20-1 and TRBJ2-1; 7 nucleotides align to TRBD2. Germline loops: CDR1 DFQATT, CDR2 SNEGSKA (reference sequence). CDR3 size: 12 residues. V gave up 7 bases and J gave up 2 bases; unmatched junction bases: 2. In DNA form, the CDR3 reads TGCAGTGGGGGGGGAACCTACAATGAGCAGTTCTTC. This translates into CSGGGTYNEQFF.

This clonotype showed up just a few times. V and J are TRBV4-2 and TRBJ1-2; D uncertain. This CDR3 is built from 12 residues. Germline values: CDR1 LGHNA, CDR2 YNFKEQ. V was pared by 0 bases and J by 8 bases, with 7 bases between. The CDR3 DNA reads as TGTGCCAGCAGCCAAGATCAATCCGGCTACACCTTC. It specifies CASSQDQSGYTF.

The chain joins TRBV25-1 to TRBJ2-5, with D possibly matching TRBD2 (6 bases). Germline lookup yields CDR1 MGHDK and CDR2 SYGVNS. The CDR3 loop spans 14 amino acids. V was pared by 0 bases and J by 2 bases, with 7 bases between. The CDR3 here is CASSEYGGQETQYF. DNA for the CDR3: TGTGCCAGCAGTGAATATGGGGGGCAAGAGACCCAGTACTTC.

The CDR3: CASSLVQGNSYEQYF. Written as DNA, the CDR3 is TGTGCCAGCAGCTTAGTCCAGGGTAACTCCTACGAGCAGTACTTC. V gene TRBV7-8 combines with J gene TRBJ2-7; D might be TRBD1 (5 bases). Germline V gene data show CDR1 as SGHVS and CDR2 as FQNEAQ. The CDR3 spans 15 residues. The V and J ends lost 1 base and 0 bases respectively, with 10 bases between them.

The V and J genes are TRBV24-1 and TRBJ2-3; 7 bases fit TRBD2. The CDR3 has 15 residues. Unmatched junction bases numbered 8, after V lost 8 bases and J lost 1 base. Germline loops: CDR1 KGHDR, CDR2 SFDVKD. In nucleotides, the CDR3 is TGTGCCACCACCGGGAGCGGGGTCGGCACAGATACGCAGTATTTT. This codes for CATTGSGVGTDTQYF.

In this sample, this clonotype turned up once. A junction boundary mismatches the germline segment, possibly from a read error. V is TRBV6-2 or TRBV6-3 and J is TRBJ2-5; the match to TRBD2 covers 11 bases. The DNA end is a closer match to TRBJ2-7, so the J assignment may be wrong. Looked up from germline, CDR1 is MNHEY and CDR2 is SVGEGT. This CDR3 is 16 amino acids long. CDR3 nucleotides: TGTGCCGGCAGTTACGCCCTGTCTAGCGGGAGGAACGAGCAGTACTTC. Translation gives CAGSYALSSGRNEQYF.

This clonotype has more than one count but fewer than ten. J is TRBJ2-5 and V is TRBV27; TRBD2 might be the D (5 bases). The J call may be in error: the DNA end matches TRBJ2-7 better. The CDR3 sequence is 13 residues long. Germline V gene lookup returns CDR1 MNHEY and CDR2 SMNVEV (reference sequence). CDR3 nucleotides: TGTGCCAGCAGTCCGAACCCGGGGTACGAGCAGTACTTC. Translated: CASSPNPGYEQYF.

This clonotype appeared a few times. CDR3 in amino acids: CASSSDWEETQYF. DNA for the CDR3: TGTGCCAGCAGCTCCGACTGGGAAGAGACCCAGTACTTC. V is TRBV6-5 and J is TRBJ2-5, with unresolved D. CDR1 MNHEY and CDR2 SVGAGI come from the germline V gene. The length of the CDR3 is 13 residues. V lost 6 bases to trimming and J lost 3 bases, with 11 bases between them.

The V call is TRBV7-2, the J call TRBJ1-5; D gene ambiguous. Trimming left V 3 bases short and J 3 bases short, with 6 bases between. The CDR3 is made up of 13 amino acids. CDR1 and CDR2 from the germline V gene are SGHTA and FQGNSA. CDR3: CASSFGLNQPQHF. DNA for the CDR3: TGTGCCAGCAGCTTCGGTCTCAATCAGCCCCAGCATTTT. The full variable domain, in which reference TRBV7-2 and TRBJ1-5 provide the parts outside the CDR3, is GAGVSQSPSNKVTEKGKDVELRCDPISGHTALYWYRQSLGQGLEFLIYFQGNSAPDKSGLPSDRFSAERTGGSVSTLTIQRTQQEDSAVYLCASSFGLNQPQHFGDGTRLSIL.